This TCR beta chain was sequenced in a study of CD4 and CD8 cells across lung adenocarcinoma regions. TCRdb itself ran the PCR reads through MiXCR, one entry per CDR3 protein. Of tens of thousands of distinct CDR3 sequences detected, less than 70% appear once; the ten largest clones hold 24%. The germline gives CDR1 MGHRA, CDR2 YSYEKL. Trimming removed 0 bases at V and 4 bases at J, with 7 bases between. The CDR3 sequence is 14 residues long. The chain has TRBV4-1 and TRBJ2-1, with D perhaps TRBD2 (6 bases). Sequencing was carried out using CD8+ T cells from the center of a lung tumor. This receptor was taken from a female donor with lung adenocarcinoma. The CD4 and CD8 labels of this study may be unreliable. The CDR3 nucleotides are TGCGCCAGCAGCCAAGATGGACTATACAATGAGCAGTTCTTC. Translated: CASSQDGLYNEQFF.